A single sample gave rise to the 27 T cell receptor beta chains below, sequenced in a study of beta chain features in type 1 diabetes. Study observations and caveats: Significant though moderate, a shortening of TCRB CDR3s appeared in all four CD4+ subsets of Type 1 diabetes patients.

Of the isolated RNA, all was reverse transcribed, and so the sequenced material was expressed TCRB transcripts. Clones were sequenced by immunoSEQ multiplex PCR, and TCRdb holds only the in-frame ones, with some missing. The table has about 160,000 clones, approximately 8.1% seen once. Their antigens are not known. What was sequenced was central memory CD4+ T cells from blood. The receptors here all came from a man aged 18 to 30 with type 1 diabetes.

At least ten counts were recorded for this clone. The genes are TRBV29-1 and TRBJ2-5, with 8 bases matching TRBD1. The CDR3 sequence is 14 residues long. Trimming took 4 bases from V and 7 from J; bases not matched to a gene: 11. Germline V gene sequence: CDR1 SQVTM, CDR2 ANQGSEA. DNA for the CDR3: TGCAGCGTTGGGGGACAGGACCGCGCCGGGACCCAGTACTTC. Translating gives CSVGGQDRAGTQYF.

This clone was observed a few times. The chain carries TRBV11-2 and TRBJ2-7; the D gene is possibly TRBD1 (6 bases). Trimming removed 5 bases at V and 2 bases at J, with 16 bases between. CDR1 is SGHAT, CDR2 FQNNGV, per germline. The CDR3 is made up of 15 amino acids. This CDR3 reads CASSRTALGAYEQYF. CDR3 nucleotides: TGTGCCAGCAGCCGGACAGCCCTCGGTGCCTACGAGCAGTACTTC.

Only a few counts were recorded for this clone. The CDR3 protein is CASSLDGRPGELFF. The CDR3 region has the DNA TGCGCCAGCAGCTTGGACGGGAGGCCCGGGGAGCTGTTTTTT. The V call is TRBV5-1, the J call TRBJ2-2, with 7 bases aligning to TRBD2. CDR3 length: 14 amino acids. Germline V gives CDR1 SGHRS, CDR2 YFSETQ. V lost 0 bases and J lost 6; bases outside the gene matches: 2.

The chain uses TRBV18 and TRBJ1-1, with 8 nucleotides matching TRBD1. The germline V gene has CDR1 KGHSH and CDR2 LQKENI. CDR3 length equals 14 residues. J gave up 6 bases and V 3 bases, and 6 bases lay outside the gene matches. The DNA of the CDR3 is TGTGCCAGCTCACCTCCCCGGGACAGGCCTGAAGCTTTCTTT. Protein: CASSPPRDRPEAFF.

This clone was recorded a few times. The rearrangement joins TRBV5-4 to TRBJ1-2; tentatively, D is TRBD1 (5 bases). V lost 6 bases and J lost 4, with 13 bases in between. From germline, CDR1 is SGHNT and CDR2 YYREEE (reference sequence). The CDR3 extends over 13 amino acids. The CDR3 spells CASTGAGRYGYTF. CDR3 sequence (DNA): TGTGCCAGCACCGGTGCGGGGCGCTATGGCTACACCTTC.

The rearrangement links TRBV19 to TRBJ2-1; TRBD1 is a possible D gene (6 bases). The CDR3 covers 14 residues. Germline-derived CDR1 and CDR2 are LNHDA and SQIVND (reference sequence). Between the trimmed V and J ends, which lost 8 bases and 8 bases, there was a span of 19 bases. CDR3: CASQPGHRQDEQFF. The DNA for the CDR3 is TGTGCCAGTCAACCGGGACACAGGCAGGATGAGCAGTTCTTC. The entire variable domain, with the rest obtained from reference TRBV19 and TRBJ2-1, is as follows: DGGITQSPKYLFRKEGQNVTLSCEQNLNHDAMYWYRQDPGQGLRLIYYSQIVNDFQKGDIAEGYSVSREKKESFPLTVTSAQKNPTAFYLCASQPGHRQDEQFFGPGTRLTVL.

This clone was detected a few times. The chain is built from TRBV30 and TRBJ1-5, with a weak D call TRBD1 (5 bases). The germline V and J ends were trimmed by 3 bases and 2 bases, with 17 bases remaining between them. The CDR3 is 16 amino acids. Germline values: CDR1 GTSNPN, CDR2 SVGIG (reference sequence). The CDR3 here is CAWSPRGSRGNQPQHF. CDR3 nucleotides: TGTGCCTGGAGCCCGCGGGGGAGCAGGGGCAATCAGCCCCAGCATTTT.

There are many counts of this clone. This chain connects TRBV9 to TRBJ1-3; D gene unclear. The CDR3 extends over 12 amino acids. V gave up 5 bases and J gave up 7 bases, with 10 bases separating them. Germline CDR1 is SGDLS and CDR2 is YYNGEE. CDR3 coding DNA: TGTGCCAGCAGGAACCCGAGCAACACCATATATTTT. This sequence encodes CASRNPSNTIYF.

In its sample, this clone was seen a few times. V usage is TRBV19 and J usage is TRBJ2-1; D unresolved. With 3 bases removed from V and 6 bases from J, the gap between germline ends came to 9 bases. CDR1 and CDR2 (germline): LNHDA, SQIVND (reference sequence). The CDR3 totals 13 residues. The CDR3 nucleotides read TGTGCCAGTAGTATTACAGCCCTCAATGAGCAGTTCTTC. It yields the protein CASSITALNEQFF.

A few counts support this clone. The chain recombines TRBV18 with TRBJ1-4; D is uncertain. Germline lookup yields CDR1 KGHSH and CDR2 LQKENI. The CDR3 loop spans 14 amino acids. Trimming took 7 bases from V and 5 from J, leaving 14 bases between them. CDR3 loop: CASLQGDGNEKLFF. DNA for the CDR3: TGTGCCAGCTTACAAGGTGACGGGAATGAAAAACTGTTTTTT.

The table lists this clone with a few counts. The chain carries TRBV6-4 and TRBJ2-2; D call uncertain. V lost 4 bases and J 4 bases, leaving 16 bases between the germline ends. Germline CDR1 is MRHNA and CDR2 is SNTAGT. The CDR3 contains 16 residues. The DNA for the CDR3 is TGTGCCAGCAGTGCCTCTTCTATACGCTCCACCGGGGAGCTGTTTTTT. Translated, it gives CASSASSIRSTGELFF.

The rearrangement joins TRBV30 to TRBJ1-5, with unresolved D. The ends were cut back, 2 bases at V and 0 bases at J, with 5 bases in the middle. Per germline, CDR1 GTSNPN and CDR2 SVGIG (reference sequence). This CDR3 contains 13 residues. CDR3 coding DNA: TGTGCCTGGAGTCACAATAGCAATCAGCCCCAGCATTTT. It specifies CAWSHNSNQPQHF.

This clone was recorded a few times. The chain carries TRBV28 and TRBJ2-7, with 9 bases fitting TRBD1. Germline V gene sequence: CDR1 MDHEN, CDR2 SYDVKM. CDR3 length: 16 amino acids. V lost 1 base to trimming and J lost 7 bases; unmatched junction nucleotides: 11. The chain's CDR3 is CASSLSTGGFSGEQYF. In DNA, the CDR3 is TGTGCCAGCAGTTTATCTACAGGGGGCTTTTCGGGGGAGCAGTACTTC. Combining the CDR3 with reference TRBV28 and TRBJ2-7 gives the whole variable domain DVKVTQSSRYLVKRTGEKVFLECVQDMDHENMFWYRQDPGLGLRLIYFSYDVKMKEKGDIPEGYSVSREKKERFSLILESASTNQTSMYLCASSLSTGGFSGEQYFGPGTRLTVT.

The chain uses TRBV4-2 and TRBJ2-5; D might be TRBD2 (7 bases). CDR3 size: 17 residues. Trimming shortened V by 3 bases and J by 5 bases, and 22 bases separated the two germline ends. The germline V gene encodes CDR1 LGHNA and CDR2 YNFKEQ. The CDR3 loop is CASSHRGGGGTSETQYF. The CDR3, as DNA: TGTGCCAGCAGCCATAGGGGGGGCGGAGGGACCTCGGAGACCCAGTACTTC.

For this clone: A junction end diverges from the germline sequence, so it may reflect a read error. This CDR3 reads CASSLGGGGYNERFF. Here the CDR3 DNA reads TGTGCCAGCAGCTTAGGGGGCGGGGGGTACAATGAGCGGTTCTTC. The chain is built from TRBV7-2 and TRBJ2-1; 8 bases match TRBD2. The CDR3 has 15 residues. CDR1 and CDR2 (germline): SGHTA, FQGNSA.

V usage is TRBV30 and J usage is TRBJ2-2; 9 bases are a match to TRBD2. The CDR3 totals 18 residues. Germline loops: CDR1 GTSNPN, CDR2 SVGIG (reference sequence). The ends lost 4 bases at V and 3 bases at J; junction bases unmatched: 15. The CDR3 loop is CAWNPGLASLKYTGELFF. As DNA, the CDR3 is TGTGCCTGGAATCCGGGACTAGCCTCGCTCAAGTACACCGGGGAGCTGTTTTTT.

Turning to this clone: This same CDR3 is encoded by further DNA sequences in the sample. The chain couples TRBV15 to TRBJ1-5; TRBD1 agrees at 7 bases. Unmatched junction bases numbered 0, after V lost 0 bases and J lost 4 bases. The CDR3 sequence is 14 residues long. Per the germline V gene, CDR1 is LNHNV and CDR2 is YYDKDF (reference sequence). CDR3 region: CATSRDRGNQPQHF. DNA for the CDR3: TGTGCCACCAGCAGAGACAGGGGGAATCAGCCCCAGCATTTT.

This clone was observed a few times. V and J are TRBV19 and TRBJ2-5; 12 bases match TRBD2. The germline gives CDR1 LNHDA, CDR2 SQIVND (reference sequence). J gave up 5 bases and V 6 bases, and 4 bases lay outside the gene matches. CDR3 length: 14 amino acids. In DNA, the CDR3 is TGTGCCAGTAGCTATACTAGCGGGGGGGAGACCCAGTACTTC. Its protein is CASSYTSGGETQYF.

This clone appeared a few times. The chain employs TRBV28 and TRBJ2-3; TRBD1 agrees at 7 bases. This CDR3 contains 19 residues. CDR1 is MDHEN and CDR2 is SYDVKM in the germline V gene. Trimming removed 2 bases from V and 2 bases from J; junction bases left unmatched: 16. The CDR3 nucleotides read TGTGCCAGCAGTTTAGAAGGAAGGGGGCGCGTGCGGATCACAGATACGCAGTATTTT. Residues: CASSLEGRGRVRITDTQYF.

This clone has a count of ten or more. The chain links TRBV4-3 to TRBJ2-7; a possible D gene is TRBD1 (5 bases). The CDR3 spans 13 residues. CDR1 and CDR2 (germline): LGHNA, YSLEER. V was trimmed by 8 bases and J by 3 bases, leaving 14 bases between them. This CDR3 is CASALDQGYEQYF. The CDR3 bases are TGCGCCAGCGCACTTGATCAGGGCTACGAGCAGTACTTC.

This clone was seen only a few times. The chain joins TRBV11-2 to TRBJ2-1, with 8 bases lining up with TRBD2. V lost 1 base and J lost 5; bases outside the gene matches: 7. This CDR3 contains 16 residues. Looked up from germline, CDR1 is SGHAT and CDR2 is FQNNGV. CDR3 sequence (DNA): TGTGCCAGCAGCTTAGTTGGTCTAGCGGGTGACAATGAGCAGTTCTTC. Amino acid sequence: CASSLVGLAGDNEQFF.

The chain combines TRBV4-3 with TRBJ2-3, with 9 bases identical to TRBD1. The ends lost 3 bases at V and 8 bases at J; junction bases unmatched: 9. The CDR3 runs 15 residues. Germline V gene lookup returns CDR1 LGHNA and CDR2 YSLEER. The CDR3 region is CASSQDGTGSFTQYF. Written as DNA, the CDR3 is TGCGCCAGCAGCCAGGACGGGACAGGGTCCTTTACGCAGTATTTT.

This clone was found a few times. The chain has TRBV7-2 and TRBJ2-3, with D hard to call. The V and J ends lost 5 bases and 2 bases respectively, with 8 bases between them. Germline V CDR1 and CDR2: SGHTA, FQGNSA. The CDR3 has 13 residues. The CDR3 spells CASSETYTDTQYF. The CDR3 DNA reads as TGTGCCAGCAGCGAAACCTACACAGATACGCAGTATTTT.

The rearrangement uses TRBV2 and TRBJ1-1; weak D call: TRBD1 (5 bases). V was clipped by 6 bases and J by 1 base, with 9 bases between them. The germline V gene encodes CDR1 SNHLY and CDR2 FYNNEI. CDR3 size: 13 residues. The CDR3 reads CASSRESNTEAFF. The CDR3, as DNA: TGTGCCAGCAGCAGGGAATCGAACACTGAAGCTTTCTTT.

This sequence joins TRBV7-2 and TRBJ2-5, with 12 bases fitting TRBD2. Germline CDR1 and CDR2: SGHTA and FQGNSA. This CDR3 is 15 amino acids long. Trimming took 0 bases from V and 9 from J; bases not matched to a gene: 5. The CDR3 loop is CASSLAASGGAPQYF. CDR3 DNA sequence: TGTGCCAGCAGCTTAGCGGCTAGCGGGGGGGCCCCCCAGTACTTC.

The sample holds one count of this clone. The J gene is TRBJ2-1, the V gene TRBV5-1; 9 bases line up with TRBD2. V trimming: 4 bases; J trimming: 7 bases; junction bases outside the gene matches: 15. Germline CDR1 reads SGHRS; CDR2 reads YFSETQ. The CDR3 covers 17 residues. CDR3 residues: CASSISDRGTSRNEQFF. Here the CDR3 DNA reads TGCGCCAGCAGCATATCAGATAGAGGGACTAGCAGGAATGAGCAGTTCTTC. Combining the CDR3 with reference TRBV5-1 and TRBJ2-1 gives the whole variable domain KAGVTQTPRYLIKTRGQQVTLSCSPISGHRSVSWYQQTPGQGLQFLFEYFSETQRNKGNFPGRFSGRQFSNSRSEMNVSTLELGDSALYLCASSISDRGTSRNEQFFGPGTRLTVL.

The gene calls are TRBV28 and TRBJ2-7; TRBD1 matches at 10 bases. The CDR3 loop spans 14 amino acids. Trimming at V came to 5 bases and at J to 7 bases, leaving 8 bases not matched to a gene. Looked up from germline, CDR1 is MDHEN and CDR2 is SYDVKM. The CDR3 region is CASSHPDRGLEQYF. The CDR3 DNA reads TGTGCCAGCAGTCACCCAGACAGGGGGCTTGAGCAGTACTTC.